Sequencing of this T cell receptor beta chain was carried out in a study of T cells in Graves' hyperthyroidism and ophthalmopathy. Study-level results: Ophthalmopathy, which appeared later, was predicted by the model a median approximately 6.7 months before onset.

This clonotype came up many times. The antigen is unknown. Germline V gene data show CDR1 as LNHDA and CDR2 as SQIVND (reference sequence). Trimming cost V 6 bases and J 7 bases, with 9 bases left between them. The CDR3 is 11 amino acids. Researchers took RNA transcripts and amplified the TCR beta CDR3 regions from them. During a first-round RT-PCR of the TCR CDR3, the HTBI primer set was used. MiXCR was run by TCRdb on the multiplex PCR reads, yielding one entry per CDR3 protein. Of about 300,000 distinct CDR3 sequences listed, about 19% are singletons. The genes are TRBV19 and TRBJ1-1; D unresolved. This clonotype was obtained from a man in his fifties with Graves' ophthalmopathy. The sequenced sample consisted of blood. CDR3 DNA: TGTGCCAGTAGGACGGCAGGTGAAGCTTTCTTT. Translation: CASRTAGEAFF.